One TCR beta chain is described in this entry. CDR1 and CDR2 from the germline V gene are SNHLY and FYNNEI. The CDR3 is 17 residues long. The V gene lost 0 bases and the J gene lost 0 bases, with 13 bases spanning the gap. The sample comes from a study of blood T cell repertoires in COVID-19. Across the whole study: There were acute and convalescent COVID-19 samples, and they came from the United States, Italy and Spain. Sources were T cells, B-cell-depleted T cells, or PBMCs; the material itself was cDNA or gDNA.

How the authors handled the data: Nucleated cell counts were estimated from reference gene primer amplification. Profiled with immunoSEQ multiplex PCR; TCRdb holds only in-frame clones, not every one. Clone size and V and J calls were adopted from that table, with D and trimming inferred from the DNA. This table holds 210,000 or so clones, around four fifths found once. The source is a woman aged 45-65 years with active or convalescent COVID-19. The rearrangement uses TRBV2 and TRBJ2-3; TRBD1 is a possible D gene (6 bases). Sequenced: peripheral blood. DNA for the CDR3: TGTGCCAGCAGTGAAGCGCTGGGACAAGGAAGCACAGATACGCAGTATTTT. Encoded protein: CASSEALGQGSTDTQYF.